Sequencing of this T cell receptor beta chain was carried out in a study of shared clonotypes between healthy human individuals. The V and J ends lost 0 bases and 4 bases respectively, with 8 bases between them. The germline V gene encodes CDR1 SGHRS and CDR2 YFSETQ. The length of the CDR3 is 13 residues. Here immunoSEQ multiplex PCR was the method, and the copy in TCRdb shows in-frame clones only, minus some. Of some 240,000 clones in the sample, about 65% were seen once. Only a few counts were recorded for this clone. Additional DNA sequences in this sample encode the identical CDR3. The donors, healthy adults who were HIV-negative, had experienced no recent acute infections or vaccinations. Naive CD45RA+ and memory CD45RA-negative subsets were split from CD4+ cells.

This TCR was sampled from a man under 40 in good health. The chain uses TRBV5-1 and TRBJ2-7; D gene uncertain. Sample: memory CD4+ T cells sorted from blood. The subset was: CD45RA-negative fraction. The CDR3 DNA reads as TGCGCCAGCAGCTTGGACGGGCGATACGAGCAGTACTTC. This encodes CASSLDGRYEQYF.